This T cell receptor (beta chain) was profiled in a study of identical twins' blood T cells. The CDR3 consists of 13 residues. CDR1 is LGHNA and CDR2 is YSLEER in the germline V gene. Trimming pared 1 base from V and 1 base from J, leaving 4 bases between. Findings and caveats of the study: Abundant TCRbeta CDR3s overlapped more between twins than with unrelated donors.

Libraries were made from RNA as TCR cDNA, using a modified protocol. Sample barcodes were added at both library ends during cDNA synthesis. Authors' data handling: Each library had roughly 2 to 3.6 million CDR3 reads and about 90,000 to nearly 500,000 clonotypes. TCRdb redid the calling of the 5' RACE reads with MiXCR, one entry per CDR3 protein. Here the V and J calls rest on TCRdb's processing, not on the authors' analysis. In the table there are 350,000 to 400,000 distinct CDR3 sequences, over 25% of which are singletons. This clonotype was observed a handful of times. Antigen unknown. The receptor was derived from a woman aged 18 to 55 in good health. The rearrangement joins TRBV4-3 to TRBJ1-1; D gene ambiguous. Material for sequencing was PBMCs. The CDR3 bases are TGCGCCAGCAGCCAAGTGCAGAACACTGAAGCTTTCTTT. This encodes CASSQVQNTEAFF.